This T cell receptor beta chain was retrieved from a study of T cell repertoires in cytomegalovirus infection. This clonotype was found many times. A single record per CDR3 protein comes from TCRdb applying MiXCR to the reads. This sample yields approximately 550,000 distinct CDR3 sequences, of which approximately 15% are seen a single time; 20% to 30% belongs to the top ten. This TCR was recovered from a human donor in good health (CMV status not recorded). Some clones in this sample may be carry-over from other donors' samples. The sequencing sample was made of CD8+ T cells from PBMCs.

CDR3 region: CASGFAGNTIYF. The CDR3 coding sequence is TGTGCCTCCGGGTTCGCTGGAAACACCATATATTTT. This rearrangement joins TRBV6-1 to TRBJ1-3; D ambiguous. Per germline, CDR1 MNHNS and CDR2 SASEGT. The germline V and J ends were trimmed by 11 bases and 2 bases, with 10 bases remaining between them. The CDR3 runs to 12 residues.